This entry is about one T cell receptor (beta chain). Antigen unknown. This sample stems from a study of cytomegalovirus exposure and HLA in healthy donors. Broader study findings: Sequencing likely produced, as an artifact, a cluster of highly shared sequence variants. A later analysis showed that HLA-associated TCR beta chains had undergone more clonal expansion than equally common others. In a later analysis, V- and J-gene trimming of beta chains associated with a DCLRE1C missense variant, replicated independently. The authors listed 164 TCR beta chains as cytomegalovirus-associated.

Germline loops: CDR1 SGHDT, CDR2 YYEEEE. The CDR3 loop spans 16 amino acids. V dropped 1 base and J dropped 0 bases, with 11 bases sitting between them. The study ran its PCR with 60 Vbeta and 13 Jbeta primers. Measured with immunoSEQ multiplex PCR; TCRdb has only the in-frame clones, and not every one. The sample carries roughly 100,000 clones, approximately 64% recorded once. The chain combines TRBV5-6 with TRBJ1-5; D gene ambiguous. The material sequenced was PBMCs. The clonotype comes from a man aged 55 to 70 in good health and CMV-seronegative. The CDR3 sequence is CASSLLAEYSNQPQHF. The CDR3 region has the DNA TGTGCCAGCAGCTTGTTAGCAGAGTATAGCAATCAGCCCCAGCATTTT.